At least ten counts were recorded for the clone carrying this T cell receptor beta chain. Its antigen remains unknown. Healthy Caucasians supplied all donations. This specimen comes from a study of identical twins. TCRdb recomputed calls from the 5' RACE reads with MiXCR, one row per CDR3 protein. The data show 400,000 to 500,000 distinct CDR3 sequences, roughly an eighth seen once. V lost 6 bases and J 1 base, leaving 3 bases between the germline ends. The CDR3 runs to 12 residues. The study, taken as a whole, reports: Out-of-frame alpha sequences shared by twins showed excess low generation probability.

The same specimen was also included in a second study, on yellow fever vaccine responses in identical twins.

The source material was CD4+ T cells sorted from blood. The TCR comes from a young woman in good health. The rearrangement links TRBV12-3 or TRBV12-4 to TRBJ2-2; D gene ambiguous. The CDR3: CASSKNTGELFF. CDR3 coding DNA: TGTGCCAGCAGCAAGAACACCGGGGAGCTGTTTTTT.